These T cell receptor beta chains were read from a single sample in a study of control samples from healthy donors and cancer patients. Profiled with immunoSEQ multiplex PCR; TCRdb holds only in-frame clones, not every one. The sample contains 110,000 or so clones, 80% to 90% of which appear only once. The specimen was blood. All receptors derive from a woman in her 50s in good health. The CDR3 runs from the conserved cysteine through the conserved F or W. The D gene is left open where the match is weak. The listing skips clone size in some rows; elsewhere it reads once, few, many or a size class.

>TRBJ1-5|.|.|TRBV7-8
TGTGCCAGCAGCCCCCCAGCGGGGATAGGTAGCAATCAGCCCCAGCATTTT
CASSPPAGIGSNQPQHF
>TRBJ2-3|.|.|TRBV6-2/TRBV6-3
TGTGCCAGCAGTTACGGACAATACCAAGATACGCAGTATTTT
CASSYGQYQDTQYF
>TRBJ2-3|TRBD2|.|TRBV4-3
TGCGCCAGCAGCCAAGATCCGGGACTAGCGGGGATCACAGATACGCAGTATTTT
CASSQDPGLAGITDTQYF
>TRBJ1-4|.|.|TRBV6-1
TGTGCCAGCAGTGAAGCGAAAGTTCGAGCCAACGATGAAAAACTGTTTTTT
CASSEAKVRANDEKLFF
>TRBJ1-5|TRBD1|.|TRBV24-1
TGTGCCACCAGTGACTCAGGGACAGGGGTTGGACAGCCCCAGCATTTT
CATSDSGTGVGQPQHF
>TRBJ2-3|TRBD1|few|TRBV15
TGTGCCACCAGCAGACTCTACCGGGACAGGGTGATTCCAGATACGCAGTATTTT
CATSRLYRDRVIPDTQYF
>TRBJ1-1|.|.|TRBV15
TGTGCCACCAGCAGAGAAGGTCGTGCGAGTACTGAAGCTTTCTTT
CATSREGRASTEAFF
>TRBJ1-6|.|.|TRBV2
TGTGCCAGCAGTGAAGCGTTAGCCTATAATTCACCCCTCCACTTT
CASSEALAYNSPLHF
>TRBJ1-6|.|few|TRBV4-3
TGCGCCAGCAGCCAAGATTATAACAGTCCATCCTCCTATAATTCACCCCTCCACTTT
CASSQDYNSPSSYNSPLHF
>TRBJ2-4|.|.|TRBV7-2
TGTGCCGGCAGCTTAGACCCCAGAAACATTCAGTACTTC
CAGSLDPRNIQYF
>TRBJ1-6|.|.|TRBV4-2
TGTGCCAGCAGCGAGGACATTATCTCACCCCTCCACTTT
CASSEDIISPLHF
>TRBJ1-2|.|.|TRBV25-1
TGTGCCAGCAGTGAAGGTTCCAGAGGGGACTATGGCTACACCTTC
CASSEGSRGDYGYTF
>TRBJ2-3|.|.|TRBV28
TGTGCCAGCAGTTCCCCAACAGATACGCAGTATTTT
CASSSPTDTQYF
>TRBJ2-7|TRBD2|.|TRBV4-3
TGCGCCAGCAGCCCGGGGGGTAACGAGCAGTACTTC
CASSPGGNEQYF
>TRBJ2-1|TRBD2|few|TRBV29-1
TGCAGCGTGACGGGACTCCCGGGGGGCTCCTACAATGAGCAGTTCTTC
CSVTGLPGGSYNEQFF
>TRBJ2-3|TRBD1|.|TRBV6-1
TGTGCCAGCAGTGAAGGAAGAAGGGGGCTGATAGGCACAGATACGCAGTATTTT
CASSEGRRGLIGTDTQYF
>TRBJ1-1|.|.|TRBV3-1/TRBV3-2
TGTGCCAGCAGCCAAGTGTTGAGAACAGACAACACTGAAGCTTTCTTT
CASSQVLRTDNTEAFF
>TRBJ1-5|.|once|TRBV19
TGTGCCAGTAGTATATCTCTCAATCAGCCCCAGCATTTT
CASSISLNQPQHF
>TRBJ2-7|.|once|TRBV10-3
TGTGCCACCGCTCAGGGGAGCCCCTACGAGCAGTACTTC
CATAQGSPYEQYF
>TRBJ2-1|TRBD2|.|TRBV11-1
TGTGCCAGCAGCTTAGAAGCGGGAGGAGGTGAGCAGTTCTTC
CASSLEAGGGEQFF
>TRBJ2-3|.|once|TRBV9
TGTGCCAGCAGCGCAACCTCTGGGCGGGGGCGCACAGATACGCAGTATTTT
CASSATSGRGRTDTQYF
>TRBJ2-1|TRBD1|.|TRBV5-1
TGCGCCAGCAGCTTAGGGACAGGGGTAAACAATGAGCAGTTCTTC
CASSLGTGVNNEQFF
>TRBJ2-5|.|.|TRBV5-5
TGTGCCAGCAGCTTCGCCAGGGGCGGGGAGACCCAGTACTTC
CASSFARGGETQYF
>TRBJ2-1|.|.|TRBV3-1/TRBV3-2
TGTGCCAGCAGCCAAGATCTAGTATCCTACAATGAGCAGTTCTTC
CASSQDLVSYNEQFF
>TRBJ2-2|TRBD2|.|TRBV4-3
TGCGCCAGCAGCCAAGATGCCCTAGCGGGAGGGCGCGTCGGGGAGCTGTTTTTT
CASSQDALAGGRVGELFF
>TRBJ1-1|.|.|TRBV6-4
TGTGCCAGCGCCAGGGAAGTAAACACTGAAGCTTTCTTT
CASAREVNTEAFF
>TRBJ1-2|TRBD1|.|TRBV19
TGTGCCAGTAGTCCCTATGGACAGGGTGCTAACTATGGCTACACCTTC
CASSPYGQGANYGYTF